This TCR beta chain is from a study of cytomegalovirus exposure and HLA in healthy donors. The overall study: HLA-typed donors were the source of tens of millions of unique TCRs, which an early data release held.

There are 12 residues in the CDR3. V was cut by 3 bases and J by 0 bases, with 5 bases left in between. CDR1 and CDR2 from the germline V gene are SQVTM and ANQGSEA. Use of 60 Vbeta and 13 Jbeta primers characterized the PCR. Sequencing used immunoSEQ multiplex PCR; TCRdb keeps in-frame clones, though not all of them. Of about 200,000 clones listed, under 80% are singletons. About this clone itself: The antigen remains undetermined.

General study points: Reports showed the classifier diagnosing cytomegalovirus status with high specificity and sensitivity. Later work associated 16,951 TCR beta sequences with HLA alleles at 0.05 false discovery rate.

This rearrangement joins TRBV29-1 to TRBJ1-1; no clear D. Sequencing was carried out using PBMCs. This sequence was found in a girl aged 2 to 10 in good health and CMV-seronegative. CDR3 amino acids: CSVDLMNTEAFF. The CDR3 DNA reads TGCAGCGTTGACCTTATGAACACTGAAGCTTTCTTT.